This T cell receptor (beta chain) appears in the sequencing data of a study of T-cell reconstitution after alpha-beta-depleted transplantation in children (TCRdb year 2016). About the full investigation: The study quantitatively tracked T-cell immune reconstitution after TCRalphabeta/CD19-depleted allogeneic hematopoietic cell transplantation in children using TCR repertoire profiling. Study-wide findings and limitations: The apparently early alphabetaT-cell count recovery about two months after transplant was reportedly dependent on only several hundred rapidly expanded clones derived from non-depleted graft cells. In some patients, the high TCRbeta diversity seen at day 60 was put down to recipient T cells and intrathymic progenitors that had survived conditioning. Over subsequent months, a decline in hyperexpanded clone frequencies was noted, and after one year, T-cell counts and TCRbeta diversity were mostly ascribed to newly produced T cells.

Compared with germline, V lacks 6 bases and J lacks 7 bases; bases without a gene match: 10. Including cysteine and phenylalanine, the CDR3 has 15 amino acids. Left in the record is the CDR3 DNA by itself, 45 bases read in frame from the first base. Reading the germline V gene gives CDR1 MDHEN and CDR2 SYDVKM. Library construction relied on PCR. Sequencing instrument: Illumina HiSeq 2500. Molecular barcoding was employed in the preparation of TCR libraries, with unique molecular identifiers being used to normalize TCRbeta repertoire quantification. TCRdb reprocessing: public reads trimmed at Q25 with fastp, clones called with MiXCR, in-frame beta chains kept. Each CDR3 protein gets just one entry, which takes the most common genes and DNA from the rows behind it. The sample contains fewer than 350,000 distinct CDR3 sequences, around 7.3% of them found a single time. The biggest ten clones account for 9.1% of the sample.

In the paper's terms, the treatment or condition label means: allogeneic hematopoietic cell transplantation with graft depleted of TCRalphabeta T cells and CD19 B cells. Transplant recipients were children who received TCRalphabeta/CD19-depleted allogeneic hematopoietic cell grafts. In this sample, this clonotype turned up a few times. No antigen is known for it. One base away there is no much larger clone; base qualities are not given. This material consisted of peripheral blood, taken 360 days after TCRalphabeta/CD19-depleted stem cell transplant. The rearrangement joined TRBV28 to TRBJ2-1; 9 bases in between match TRBD2. The source is a female patient aged 2-9 years who had a stem cell transplant for Fanconi anemia, so the T cells may come from the graft donor. The CDR3 amino acid sequence is: CASSSGRKMGNEQFF. The DNA is as follows: TGTGCCAGCAGCAGCGGGAGGAAGATGGGTAATGAGCAGTTCTTC.